What follows are 21 T cell receptor beta chains derived from one specimen sequenced in a study of shared clonotypes between healthy human individuals. Method: immunoSEQ multiplex PCR; TCRdb's copy keeps in-frame clones and lacks some. The profile shows 700,000 to 950,000 clones, around 96% of them singletons. Cells designated naive CD8 were CD45RO-negative and were positively selected for CCR7, with terminally differentiated effector memory CD45RA+ cells excluded. Material: naive CD8+ T cells sorted from blood. The receptor source for this set is a man between 25 and 39 years old in good health.

This chain links TRBV5-1 with TRBJ2-3; tentative D call: TRBD2 (5 bases). The CDR3 consists of 16 residues. Trimming shortened V by 0 bases and J by 2 bases, and 13 bases separated the two germline ends. CDR1 SGHRS and CDR2 YFSETQ come from the germline V gene. The DNA for the CDR3 is TGCGCCAGCAGCTTGGCCATCACGGGAAACACAGATACGCAGTATTTT. Translating it yields CASSLAITGNTDTQYF.

This chain joins TRBV13 and TRBJ2-7, with D perhaps matching TRBD2 (5 bases). Germline V gives CDR1 PRHDT, CDR2 FYEKMQ (reference sequence). V lost 0 bases to trimming and J lost 6 bases, with 18 bases between them. The CDR3 is 16 residues long. CDR3 loop: CASSLGLQLAEGEQYF. The CDR3 DNA reads as TGTGCCAGCAGCTTAGGCCTCCAGCTAGCTGAGGGCGAGCAGTACTTC.

The J gene is TRBJ2-1, the V gene TRBV7-3; 8 bases are a match to TRBD1. Trimming took 3 bases from V and 2 from J; bases not matched to a gene: 3. Germline CDR1 reads SGHTA; CDR2 reads FQGTGA. CDR3 length: 15 amino acids. CDR3 nucleotide sequence: TGTGCCAGCAGCTTCGGACAGGGTCCCTACAATGAGCAGTTCTTC. Translation gives CASSFGQGPYNEQFF.

The chain combines TRBV6-6 with TRBJ2-2; 9 bases fit TRBD1. Germline values: CDR1 MNHNY, CDR2 SVGAGI (reference sequence). The J segment lost 6 bases and the V segment lost 7 bases, leaving 12 bases of the junction unmatched. CDR3 length: 16 amino acids. The CDR3 DNA reads TGTGCCAGCACCCCTTGGACAGGGGTAAGACCCGGGGAGCTGTTTTTT. Amino acid sequence: CASTPWTGVRPGELFF.

The chain uses TRBV30 and TRBJ1-5, with 8 nucleotides matching TRBD1. Germline CDR1 reads GTSNPN; CDR2 reads SVGIG (reference sequence). The CDR3 runs 14 residues. V dropped 1 base and J dropped 4; count of bases not matched to a gene: 3. The CDR3 DNA is TGTGCCTGGAGTGACGGACAGGGAAATCAGCCCCAGCATTTT. Encoded protein: CAWSDGQGNQPQHF.

This clone was picked up one time. This rearrangement joins TRBV12-5 to TRBJ1-2, with 10 bases lining up with TRBD1. The CDR3 sequence is 13 residues long. Germline CDR1 LGHNT, CDR2 FRNRAP. With 4 bases clipped from V and 6 bases from J, the junction kept 2 bases outside the gene matches. The chain's CDR3 is CASGSGTGDGYTF. CDR3 nucleotides: TGTGCTAGTGGTTCCGGGACAGGGGATGGCTACACCTTC.

This clone was found once. CDR3: CASSSSTDTQYF. The DNA of the CDR3 is TGTGCCAGCAGCTCCAGCACAGATACGCAGTATTTT. The chain is built from TRBV2 and TRBJ2-3; D is unresolved. The V end lost 6 bases, the J end lost 0 bases, and 4 bases lay between the germline ends. The V gene's germline CDR1 is SNHLY and CDR2 FYNNEI. The CDR3 covers 12 residues.

Concerning this clone: Other DNA sequences of this sample code for an identical CDR3. This sequence joins TRBV7-9 and TRBJ1-5; D may be TRBD1 (5 bases). The CDR3 sequence is 14 residues long. The germline V gene has CDR1 SEHNR and CDR2 FQNEAQ (reference sequence). V was trimmed by 1 base and J by 4 bases, leaving 8 bases between them. CDR3 region: CASSLVGGNQPQHF. CDR3 DNA: TGTGCCAGCAGCTTAGTCGGGGGGAATCAGCCCCAGCATTTT.

The chain employs TRBV9 and TRBJ2-3; D unclear. Per germline, CDR1 SGDLS and CDR2 YYNGEE. This CDR3 has 14 amino acids. Between the trimmed V and J ends, which lost 3 bases and 0 bases, there was a span of 8 bases. CDR3 in amino acids: CASSAPVSTDTQYF. CDR3 DNA sequence: TGTGCCAGCAGCGCCCCAGTTAGCACAGATACGCAGTATTTT.

The chain has TRBV30 and TRBJ1-2; 8 bases are a match to TRBD1. The CDR3 has 14 residues. Germline V lookup: CDR1 GTSNPN, CDR2 SVGIG (reference sequence). The junction had 7 bases not matched to a gene; V was cut back by 4 bases and J by 3 bases. This chain's CDR3 is CAWKGQGADYGYTF. CDR3 nucleotides: TGTGCCTGGAAAGGTCAGGGGGCCGACTATGGCTACACCTTC.

V gene TRBV15 combines with J gene TRBJ2-7; 9 nucleotides line up with TRBD1. This CDR3 has 16 residues. CDR1 is LNHNV and CDR2 is YYDKDF in the germline V gene (reference sequence). With 1 base clipped from V and 2 bases from J, the junction kept 6 bases outside the gene matches. The CDR3 nucleotides read TGTGCCACCAGCAGAGGCGACAGGGGGAACACCTACGAGCAGTACTTC. Amino acid sequence: CATSRGDRGNTYEQYF.

V is TRBV7-2 and J is TRBJ2-7; a weak D match, TRBD2 (5 bases). Germline V lookup: CDR1 SGHTA, CDR2 FQGNSA. This CDR3 has 13 amino acids. V was pared by 1 base and J by 5 bases, with 9 bases between. CDR3 bases: TGTGCCAGCAGCTTAGGCGGGTTTCACGAGCAGTACTTC. Translation gives CASSLGGFHEQYF.

The genes are TRBV25-1 and TRBJ2-5, with D perhaps assigned TRBD1 or TRBD2 (7 bases each). Germline lookup yields CDR1 MGHDK and CDR2 SYGVNS. CDR3 length: 14 amino acids. V was pared by 3 bases and J by 5 bases, with 13 bases between. The CDR3 reads CASSDQGGWETQYF. Written as DNA, the CDR3 is TGTGCCAGCAGTGACCAGGGGGGGTGGGAGACCCAGTACTTC.

The gene calls are TRBV6-1 and TRBJ2-3; perhaps TRBD2 as D (6 bases). The CDR3 contains 13 residues. Germline V CDR1 and CDR2: MNHNS, SASEGT. V was shortened by 2 bases and J by 3 bases, with 6 bases between the two germline ends. The CDR3 is CASSERGTDTQYF. The DNA of the CDR3 is TGTGCCAGCAGTGAACGGGGGACAGATACGCAGTATTTT.

J is TRBJ1-5 and V is TRBV19, with D possibly TRBD1 on 6 matching bases. V was pared by 3 bases and J by 7 bases, with 13 bases between. The CDR3 runs 14 residues. In germline, CDR1 is LNHDA, CDR2 SQIVND (reference sequence). The CDR3 loop reads CASSIPGGHQPQHF. The DNA for the CDR3 is TGTGCCAGTAGTATTCCTGGGGGCCACCAGCCCCAGCATTTT. Full variable domain (outside the CDR3, taken from reference TRBV19 and TRBJ1-5): DGGITQSPKYLFRKEGQNVTLSCEQNLNHDAMYWYRQDPGQGLRLIYYSQIVNDFQKGDIAEGYSVSREKKESFPLTVTSAQKNPTAFYLCASSIPGGHQPQHFGDGTRLSIL.

The chain uses TRBV18 and TRBJ1-5; D uncertain. Looked up from germline, CDR1 is KGHSH and CDR2 is LQKENI. The CDR3 spans 13 residues. V shed 8 bases and J shed 5 bases, with 13 bases lying between them. The CDR3 sequence: CASQLRKDQPQHF. The CDR3 coding sequence is TGTGCCAGCCAACTACGTAAGGATCAGCCCCAGCATTTT.

The chain carries TRBV29-1 and TRBJ2-2; 7 bases are a match to TRBD2. The CDR3 runs 14 residues. Germline V gene data show CDR1 as SQVTM and CDR2 as ANQGSEA. V lost 2 bases to trimming and J lost 4 bases; unmatched junction nucleotides: 4. The DNA for the CDR3 is TGCAGCGTTGAACTAGCGGTTACCACCGGGGAGCTGTTTTTT. Translating it yields CSVELAVTTGELFF.

The chain uses TRBV7-9 and TRBJ2-1, with 10 bases fitting TRBD2. The CDR3 contains 18 residues. Unmatched junction bases numbered 11, after V lost 1 base and J lost 5 bases. In germline, CDR1 is SEHNR, CDR2 FQNEAQ (reference sequence). CDR3 DNA sequence: TGTGCCAGCAGCTTAGTTCGGTCTAGCGGGAGAGTAAACAATGAGCAGTTCTTC. It is translated as CASSLVRSSGRVNNEQFF.

This chain uses TRBV7-9 with TRBJ1-4, with TRBD1 as a possible D gene (5 bases). Trimming shortened V by 5 bases and J by 4 bases, and 14 bases separated the two germline ends. Germline V gene sequence: CDR1 SEHNR, CDR2 FQNEAQ (reference sequence). The CDR3 extends over 15 amino acids. The CDR3: CASSPDGGFNEKLFF. For the CDR3, the DNA is TGTGCCAGCAGCCCCGACGGGGGGTTTAATGAAAAACTGTTTTTT.

As DNA, the CDR3 is TGTGCCAGCAGTGAAAAAGGGGCGAGCTCCTACAATGAGCAGTTCTTC. Translation: CASSEKGASSYNEQFF. V is TRBV6-1 and J is TRBJ2-1; maybe TRBD1 (5 bases). Germline assignment: CDR1 MNHNS and CDR2 SASEGT. The V end lost 2 bases, the J end lost 0 bases, and 11 bases lay between the germline ends. CDR3 length: 16 amino acids.

CDR3 nucleotides: TGCAGCGTAGAATATAGCGGGAGGCTTGCGTTCTTC. Protein sequence: CSVEYSGRLAFF. The chain couples TRBV29-1 to TRBJ2-1, with 10 nucleotides matching TRBD2. The V and J ends lost 6 bases and 15 bases, in that order; junction bases with no gene match: 11. Germline values: CDR1 SQVTM, CDR2 ANQGSEA. The length of the CDR3 is 12 residues.